This T cell receptor beta chain was sequenced for a study of blood T cell repertoires in COVID-19. Study as a whole: COVID-19 samples, acute and convalescent, were from the United States, Italy and Spain.

This CDR3 comprises 15 residues. Trimming cost V 5 bases and J 0 bases, with 10 bases left between them. Germline V CDR1 and CDR2: SGHTA, FQGNSA. Methods used by the authors: Quantification of nucleated cells was approximated via reference gene primer amplification. Produced via immunoSEQ multiplex PCR; TCRdb's table is partial and in-frame only. V and J calls and clone size come straight from that table; D and trimming were deduced from the DNA. The sample yields approximately 200,000 clones, more than 80% seen once. The J gene is TRBJ2-2, the V gene TRBV7-2; D is uncertain. Sequencing was performed on peripheral blood. The TCR was taken from a man aged 25 to 45 with COVID-19, enrolled during active disease. The DNA of the CDR3 is TGTGCCAGCAGCAATAGCTATGCGAACACCGGGGAGCTGTTTTTT. Translated: CASSNSYANTGELFF.